The entry that follows covers one T cell receptor beta chain sequence. This clone showed up just once. There is no known antigen for this receptor. Base qualities are not recorded, but no much larger clone differs from it by a single base. Sequences SGHTA (CDR1) and FQGNSA (CDR2) are obtained from the germline V gene. Trimming costs V 5 bases and J 7 bases, and their ends lie 21 bases apart. The CDR3 goes from the cysteine to the phenylalanine over 15 residues. CDR3 DNA only is kept here, 45 bases in frame from base 1. TCRbeta CDR3 regions were amplified from genomic DNA using the immunoSEQ Assay, a bias-controlled multiplex PCR. Under the source paper's analysis protocol: The number of nucleated cells in each sample was estimated by amplification of reference gene primers within the assay. To quantify the absolute abundance of each unique TCRbeta CDR3 rearrangement, sequence reads were collapsed and filtered. For each sample, productive Simpson clonality was calculated as the square root of Simpson's diversity index over productive rearrangements. The clones in this table, taken by TCRdb from immuneACCESS, are in-frame only. Not every clone is retained; where verified, under half of the shortfall comes from an unresolved V gene, and the cause of the rest is unknown. From that table come the V and J calls and clone size; the DNA was used to work out D and trimming. Here the sample has about 210,000 clones; about 88% occur a single time. The ten largest clones capture roughly 0.7% of the sample.

Collaborating institutions collected whole blood in K2EDTA tubes following their own protocols. For TCRbeta analysis, collaborators shipped samples in one of three forms: frozen whole blood, isolated PBMCs, or DNA extracted from either of those sample types. This sample stems from a study of blood T cell repertoires in COVID-19 (dated by TCRdb to about 2020). With regard to the full study: Samples from collaborators originated in the United States, Italy and Spain and spanned both the acute and convalescent phases of COVID-19. The prospective study material was composed of cDNA or gDNA derived from T cells, B-cell-depleted T cells, or PBMCs. Deeply sampled blood TCRbeta repertoires from subjects exposed to, actively infected with, or recovered from COVID-19 were included in the dataset. A freely available public database, intended as a resource for researchers studying the immune response to SARS-CoV-2, is where the repertoires were released. Samples were obtained from the ongoing ImmuneRACE study (first 160 participants) and from about 1,300 subjects provided by 6 global collaborators. The sample metadata nearly always contained a de-identified subject ID, COVID-19 status, age in years and sex. HLA class I and class II types, where available, came from metadata supplied by the sample provider rather than from assay-based typing. Beyond this particular receptor, the publication reports: Clinical and demographic metadata were provided uncurated, with the amount varying by source and participant.

The sample was peripheral blood. The chain employs TRBV7-2 and TRBJ2-7; the D gene is possibly TRBD2, with 7 bases matching. The TCR comes from a man aged 35 to 55 with acute or convalescent COVID-19. The CDR3 protein is CASSRRQVGGLEQYF. The nucleotide sequence is given as TGTGCCAGCAGCCGCCGACAGGTCGGGGGGCTAGAGCAGTACTTC.